This TCR beta chain was found in a study of shared clonotypes between healthy human individuals (TCRdb year 2020). Concerning the study at large: Three men and a couple of women, aged 18 to 49 years, made up the cohort. To increase sequencing depth and limit assay-specific biases, different laboratories used diverse techniques to prepare libraries and sequence TCR repertoires. For each donor, CD4 naive and CD4 memory were each given three plates, CD8 naive was given two plates, and CD8 memory was given one plate. Each donor's leukapheresis produced roughly between roughly 0.94 and 9.5 billion PBMCs. To estimate repertoire size and how much clonotype sharing occurs between individuals, the study deeply sequenced the blood TCR repertoires of roughly 5 healthy adults. General study outcomes and caveats: Larger estimated clonotype richness was generally found for naive subsets than for memory subsets. Pairwise subsampling indicated that sequencing depth was expected to affect the degree of clonotype sharing among donors. Even with the large sequencing depth, rarefaction of the sorted-subset datasets indicated that sequencing was incomplete. Because the study included a small number of donors, the genetic and exposure-history diversity represented was limited. Compared with non-shared clonotypes, the clonotypes found in all four sorted-subset donors had higher generation probabilities. Sharing across several donors was observed for 5% to 6.5% of naive CD4, 3% to 4% of naive CD8, roughly 2.3% of memory CD4, and around 0.44% of memory CD8 clonotypes. Only blood was sampled, and tissue TCR repertoires likely differ from those in blood.

CD8 naive samples consisted of CD45RO-negative cells that were positively selected for CCR7, yielding a CD45RA+CCR7+ population without TemRA cells. The donors were healthy, HIV-negative adults with no recently reported acute infections or vaccinations. Every donor was a Caucasian adult residing in Nashville, Tennessee, USA. After blood collection by leukapheresis, PBMCs were isolated using Ficoll-Histopaque density gradient centrifugation and then cryopreserved in the vapor phase of liquid nitrogen. Analytical flow cytometry was used to check the purity and quantity of every magnetically sorted T cell population. Genomic DNA was isolated from every sorted fraction and measured by UV absorbance on a Nanodrop 2000c. Using the deep immunoSEQ assay, TCR CDR3 regions were amplified from genomic DNA by multiplex PCR. Extracted genomic DNA from each cell subset was spread evenly across all wells of several immunoSEQ 96-well plates, with each plate serving as a replicate. For sorted subsets, approximately 190 ng of genomic DNA, equivalent to some 33,000 T cell genomes, went into each replicate PCR. Purified libraries were quantified with a Qubit 3.0 fluorometer, sized on a Bioanalyzer 2100, and re-quantified with the KAPA Library Quantification kit. Each immunoSEQ 96-well plate was sequenced on its own single-read 150-cycle Illumina NextSeq 550 flow cell. From the authors' description of their analysis: Because the immunoSEQ output included only junctional sequences and no quality scores, the filtering could not be the same as the filtering used for full-length reads. Sequences were annotated with PyIR, a Python wrapper for IgBLAST v1.9, using IMGT germline references to assign V/J genes and CDR3. Reads were filtered out if the reads had weak V/J assignments (E-value above 1e-6), no CDR3, stop codons, out-of-frame junctions, or ambiguous translated residues. V3J clonotypes were defined as sequences sharing an identical inferred V gene, J gene, and CDR3 amino acid sequence. Percentage overlap between repertoires was computed as shared unique clonotypes divided by the size of the smaller repertoire. RTK rarefaction, the Chao1 estimator, and Recon v2.1 estimates of unobserved clonotypes were used to assess repertoire richness. For all TCRbeta clonotypes obtained by the gDNA method from a few donors, generation probabilities were computed with OLGA. The source is immuneACCESS, and TCRdb retained only in-frame sequences with V and J called. Part of the clones is not carried over; for the studies checked, unresolved V genes explain less than half of this, and the remainder is unexplained. V, J and clone size derive from that table, while D and trimming were established from the DNA sequence. This sample gives millions of clones in total; approximately 94% of them show up just once. About 1.1% of the sample goes to the ten largest clones.

As regards this clone: Its target antigen remains unknown. Base qualities are missing; no much larger clone stands one base away.

Trimming takes 5 bases from V and 5 bases from J, and the germline ends sit 16 bases apart. The germline V gene gives CDR1 as SGHAT and CDR2 as FQNNGV. The CDR3 spans 14 residues, from the cysteine through the phenylalanine. The entry retains the CDR3 DNA only, 42 bases that are in frame from base 1. Sample: naive CD8+ T cells sorted from blood. The cell subset or site label, read with the paper, signifies: CD45RA+CCR7+. The TCR was taken from a man aged 18 to 35 in good health. This chain joins TRBV11-2 to TRBJ2-7, with TRBD2 as a weak D call on 6 bases. The base sequence is TGTGCCAGCAGCCAAATAAACGGAGGGAACGAGCAGTACTTC. This translates into CASSQINGGNEQYF.